Presented here are 23 T cell receptor beta chains from one specimen sequenced in a study of T cells in Graves' hyperthyroidism and ophthalmopathy. Amplified regions were TCR beta CDR3 sequences from RNA transcripts. First-round RT-PCR of the TCR CDR3 relied on the HTBI primer set. TCRdb re-derived calls from the multiplex PCR reads in MiXCR, one entry per CDR3 protein. The sample holds about 400,000 distinct CDR3 sequences; about 15% are singletons and the top ten take 32%. The sequenced sample consisted of blood. Receptor source: a woman under 40 with Graves' hyperthyroidism.

This clonotype was observed at least ten times. The gene calls are TRBV20-1 and TRBJ1-1; perhaps TRBD1 as D (5 bases). The V and J ends lost 5 bases and 1 base respectively, with 14 bases between them. There are 14 residues in the CDR3. Germline V lookup: CDR1 DFQATT, CDR2 SNEGSKA (reference sequence). Here the CDR3 reads CSAFREGENTEAFF. In nucleotides, the CDR3 is TGCAGTGCTTTCCGCGAAGGGGAGAACACTGAAGCTTTCTTT.

Many counts were recorded for this clonotype. The chain recombines TRBV7-8 with TRBJ2-7; 8 nucleotides agree with TRBD2. The CDR3 consists of 15 residues. The V gene's germline CDR1 is SGHVS and CDR2 FQNEAQ. V gave up 2 bases and J gave up 4 bases; unmatched junction bases: 7. In DNA, the CDR3 is TGTGCCAGCAGCTTATTGGTTAGCGGGAATTACGAGCAGTACTTC. This translates into CASSLLVSGNYEQYF. The variable domain in full, with the rest retrieved from reference TRBV7-8 and TRBJ2-7, is GAGVSQSPRYKVAKRGQDVALRCDPISGHVSLFWYQQALGQGPEFLTYFQNEAQLDKSGLPSDRFFAERPEGSVSTLKIQRTQQEDSAVYLCASSLLVSGNYEQYFGPGTRLTVT.

This clonotype was counted many times. The rearrangement joins TRBV20-1 to TRBJ2-3; 9 bases fit TRBD2. CDR1 DFQATT and CDR2 SNEGSKA come from the germline V gene (reference sequence). V lost 3 bases, J lost 2 bases, and 6 bases stayed unmatched. The CDR3 spans 15 residues. CDR3 bases: TGCAGTGCTAGTTATCCTAGCGGGGCCACAGATACGCAGTATTTT. Protein product: CSASYPSGATDTQYF.

This clonotype was seen a few times. This chain connects TRBV4-1 to TRBJ2-3, with D unresolved. Germline-derived CDR1 and CDR2 are MGHRA and YSYEKL. Trimming shortened V by 4 bases and J by 0 bases, and 11 bases separated the two germline ends. The CDR3 consists of 15 residues. The CDR3 spells CASSRDKTSTDTQYF. The CDR3 region has the DNA TGCGCCAGCAGCCGAGACAAAACTAGCACAGATACGCAGTATTTT.

This clonotype has ten or more counts. The chain employs TRBV28 and TRBJ2-4; D gene unclear. Germline values: CDR1 MDHEN, CDR2 SYDVKM. The CDR3 runs 17 residues. V was cut by 2 bases and J by 0 bases, with 14 bases left in between. CDR3 in amino acids: CASSLMGWALAKNIQYF. CDR3 coding DNA: TGTGCCAGCAGTTTAATGGGGTGGGCGCTAGCCAAAAACATTCAGTACTTC.

This clonotype showed up just a few times. This chain uses TRBV4-1 with TRBJ2-7; 8 nucleotides agree with TRBD2. Germline CDR1 MGHRA, CDR2 YSYEKL. Germline trimming cut 3 bases from V and 2 bases from J; bases unmatched to any gene: 6. The CDR3 covers 15 residues. CDR3 in DNA: TGCGCCAGCAGCCATCAAGCGGGGGAAGCCTACGAGCAGTACTTC. This translates into CASSHQAGEAYEQYF.

This clonotype has a count of ten or more. This rearrangement joins TRBV11-2 to TRBJ1-6; D remains unclear. The CDR3 contains 14 residues. From germline, CDR1 is SGHAT and CDR2 FQNNGV. V was trimmed by 1 base and J by 10 bases, leaving 11 bases between them. CDR3 sequence reads: CASSLGQDESPLHF. CDR3 coding DNA: TGTGCCAGCAGCTTAGGGCAGGACGAGTCACCCCTCCACTTT.

This clonotype appeared many times. This rearrangement joins TRBV18 to TRBJ2-3; a weak D match, TRBD1 (5 bases). Germline V gene data show CDR1 as KGHSH and CDR2 as LQKENI. V was pared by 6 bases and J by 2 bases, with 9 bases between. The CDR3 length is 13 residues. CDR3 amino acids: CASSFGHTDTQYF. The CDR3 region has the DNA TGTGCCAGCTCGTTCGGACACACAGATACGCAGTATTTT.

Comments on this clonotype: This sequence may be a read error, since a much larger clone differs from it by one base. CDR3 loop: CASGLGSPTGTGISRDTQYF. CDR3 bases: TGTGCTAGTGGTTTGGGTAGTCCGACCGGGACAGGTATTTCCAGAGATACGCAGTATTTT. The J gene is TRBJ2-3, the V gene TRBV12-5; TRBD1 matches at 8 bases. The junction had 20 bases not matched to a gene; V was cut back by 1 base and J by 5 bases. Germline V gene lookup returns CDR1 LGHNT and CDR2 FRNRAP. The CDR3 is 20 amino acids.

This chain uses TRBV5-1 with TRBJ2-2; 9 bases are shared with TRBD2. Germline V gene sequence: CDR1 SGHRS, CDR2 YFSETQ. The CDR3 sequence is 21 residues long. V lost 0 bases to trimming and J lost 0 bases; unmatched junction nucleotides: 15. The CDR3 DNA sequence: TGCGCCAGCAGCTTGGACAGGGGCCTCGTAAGCGGGAGGCCGAACACCGGGGAGCTGTTTTTT. It specifies CASSLDRGLVSGRPNTGELFF.

Worth noting for this clonotype: This may stem from a read error, because a much larger clone lies one nucleotide away. The chain carries TRBV12-3 or TRBV12-4 and TRBJ1-1; 7 bases map to TRBD1. The CDR3 is 14 amino acids. The CDR3 loop reads CTTRQGEENTEAFF. CDR3 DNA: TGTACCACCCGCCAGGGGGAGGAGAACACTGAAGCTTTCTTT.

This clonotype was recorded many times. The V and J genes are TRBV7-8 and TRBJ2-7; the D is unclear. The CDR3 is 13 amino acids. Germline CDR1 is SGHVS and CDR2 is FQNEAQ. V was clipped by 5 bases and J by 5 bases, with 13 bases between them. For the CDR3, the DNA is TGTGCCAGCAGCACAAGGTCTTCGCACGAGCAGTACTTC. Protein: CASSTRSSHEQYF.

There are many counts of this clonotype. The chain recombines TRBV24-1 with TRBJ2-1; D not resolved. CDR3 length: 14 residues. V lost 5 bases, J lost 0 bases, and 7 bases lay in between. Looked up from germline, CDR1 is KGHDR and CDR2 is SFDVKD. The CDR3 DNA reads as TGTGCCACCAGTGTAGGATCCTCCTACAATGAGCAGTTCTTC. This translates into CATSVGSSYNEQFF.

This clonotype appeared many times. V gene TRBV5-1 combines with J gene TRBJ2-7, with unresolved D. Germline V gives CDR1 SGHRS, CDR2 YFSETQ. The CDR3 spans 13 residues. Between the trimmed V and J ends, which lost 0 bases and 3 bases, there was a span of 7 bases. As DNA, the CDR3 is TGCGCCAGCAGCTTGGAGTTGGGCTACGAGCAGTACTTC. Protein: CASSLELGYEQYF.

V is TRBV6-2 or TRBV6-3 and J is TRBJ2-7; 8 bases line up with TRBD1. In germline, CDR1 is MNHEY, CDR2 SVGEGT. Losses at the gene ends were 5 bases for V and 4 bases for J; bases not matched to a gene: 10. This CDR3 has 15 amino acids. CDR3 nucleotides: TGTGCCAGCAGTGAAATGGCAGGGGGCGGGTACGAGCAGTACTTC. This sequence encodes CASSEMAGGGYEQYF.

Many counts were recorded for this clonotype. The V call is TRBV3-1, the J call TRBJ2-1, with D perhaps matching TRBD1 (5 bases). This CDR3 contains 14 residues. Germline loops: CDR1 LGHDT, CDR2 YNNKEL (reference sequence). V gave up 4 bases and J gave up 3 bases, with 10 bases separating them. The CDR3 loop is CASSLAGYYNEQFF. CDR3 bases: TGTGCCAGCAGCCTCGCAGGGTACTACAATGAGCAGTTCTTC.

J is TRBJ2-1 and V is TRBV24-1; 10 nucleotides line up with TRBD2. CDR1 is KGHDR, CDR2 SFDVKD, per germline. V gave up 0 bases and J gave up 2 bases; unmatched junction bases: 0. The CDR3 is 16 amino acids. CDR3 nucleotides: TGTGCCACCAGTGATTTGCTAGCGGGAGCCTACAATGAGCAGTTCTTC. Amino acid sequence: CATSDLLAGAYNEQFF.

This clonotype has more than one count but fewer than ten. One end of the junction fails to match germline, which may point to a read error. The rearrangement joins TRBV20-1 to TRBJ2-7; D unclear. Germline lookup yields CDR1 DFQATT and CDR2 SNEGSKA (reference sequence). This CDR3 is built from 11 residues. CDR3 amino acids: CSARGVPEQYF. CDR3 sequence (DNA): TGCAGTGCCAGAGGAGTTCCCGAGCAGTACTTC.

The chain uses TRBV12-3 or TRBV12-4 and TRBJ1-4; D is undetermined. Trimming removed 6 bases from V and 7 bases from J, with 18 bases in between. This CDR3 spans 15 amino acids. The CDR3 DNA follows: TGTGCCAGCAGCCCCATGGGAGGCCCAGGTGAAAAACTGTTTTTT. Its protein product is CASSPMGGPGEKLFF.

In this sample, this clonotype turned up a few times. One end of the junction varies from germline; a read error may be responsible. The chain joins TRBV2 to TRBJ1-1; 7 nucleotides agree with TRBD1. The V gene's germline CDR1 is SNHLY and CDR2 FYNNEI. The CDR3 extends over 14 amino acids. The DNA of the CDR3 is TGTGCCGGCAGCGTACAGGGGATTAACACTGAAGCTTTCTTT. The encoded protein is CAGSVQGINTEAFF.

The V call is TRBV5-4, the J call TRBJ2-1; TRBD2 agrees at 9 bases. Germline V gene sequence: CDR1 SGHNT, CDR2 YYREEE (reference sequence). The CDR3 runs 15 residues. V trimming: 0 bases; J trimming: 7 bases; junction bases outside the gene matches: 5. DNA of the CDR3: TGTGCCAGCAGCTTGGTTAGCGGGAGAATGAATGAGCAGTTCTTC. Its translation is CASSLVSGRMNEQFF. Supplemented by reference TRBV5-4 and TRBJ2-1, the full variable domain reads ETGVTQSPTHLIKTRGQQVTLRCSSQSGHNTVSWYQQALGQGPQFIFQYYREEENGRGNFPPRFSGLQFPNYSSELNVNALELDDSALYLCASSLVSGRMNEQFFGPGTRLTVL.

This clonotype occurred a few times. The chain couples TRBV20-1 to TRBJ2-7, with a weak D call TRBD1 (5 bases). V gave up 0 bases and J gave up 0 bases, with 15 bases separating them. CDR3 length: 16 amino acids. Looked up from germline, CDR1 is DFQATT and CDR2 is SNEGSKA (reference sequence). The CDR3 reads CSARDLGAYSSYEQYF. CDR3 DNA: TGCAGTGCTAGAGATCTAGGGGCTTACAGCTCCTACGAGCAGTACTTC.

The chain joins TRBV7-2 to TRBJ2-1, with 9 bases aligning to TRBD2. The junction had 5 bases not matched to a gene; V was cut back by 4 bases and J by 4 bases. This CDR3 is built from 15 residues. Per germline, CDR1 SGHTA and CDR2 FQGNSA. The CDR3 here is CASSSGGRAYNEQFF. The CDR3 coding sequence is TGTGCCAGCAGCTCCGGCGGGAGGGCTTACAATGAGCAGTTCTTC.